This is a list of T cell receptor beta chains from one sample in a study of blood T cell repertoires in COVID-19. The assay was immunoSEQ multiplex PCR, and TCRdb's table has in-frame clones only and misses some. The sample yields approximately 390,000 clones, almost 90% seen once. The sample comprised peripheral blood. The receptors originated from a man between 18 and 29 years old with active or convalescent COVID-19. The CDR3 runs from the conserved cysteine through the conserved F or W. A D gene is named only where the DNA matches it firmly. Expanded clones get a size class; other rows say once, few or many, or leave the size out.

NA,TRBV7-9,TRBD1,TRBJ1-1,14,TGTGCCAGCAGCGTCGGGACAGCGTACACTGAAGCTTTCTTT,CASSVGTAYTEAFF
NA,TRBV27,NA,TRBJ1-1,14,TGTGCCAGCAGTTTGAAGCAGGGCACGGGTAAAGCTTTCTTT,CASSLKQGTGKAFF
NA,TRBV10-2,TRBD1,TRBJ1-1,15,TGCGCCAGCAGCGACAGGGCAGGGCTAGACACTGAAGCTTTCTTT,CASSDRAGLDTEAFF
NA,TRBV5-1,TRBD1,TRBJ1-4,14,TGCGCCAGCAGCTCGGACAGGGCTAATGAAAAACTGTTTTTT,CASSSDRANEKLFF
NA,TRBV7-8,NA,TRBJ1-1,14,TGTGCCAGCAGCTTCCCCCGGGGGGACACTGAAGCTTTCTTT,CASSFPRGDTEAFF
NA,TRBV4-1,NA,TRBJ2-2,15,TGCGCCAGCAGCCAAGATCCAGGGAGGCCCGGGGAGCTGTTTTTT,CASSQDPGRPGELFF
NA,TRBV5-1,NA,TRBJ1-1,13,TGCGCCAGCAGCCTCCGGGAAAACACTGAAGCTTTCTTT,CASSLRENTEAFF
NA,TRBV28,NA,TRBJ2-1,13,TGTGCCAGCAGTTTATCTCGTTACAATGAGCAGTTCTTC,CASSLSRYNEQFF
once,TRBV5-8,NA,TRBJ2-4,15,TGTGCCAGCAGCTCCCTCGTCCCAGCCAAAAACATTCAGTACTTC,CASSSLVPAKNIQYF
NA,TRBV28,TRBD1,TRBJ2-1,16,TGTGCCAGCAGTCCCCATCTAGGGGGCGGCAAAACACAGCAGTTCTTC,CASSPHLGGGKTQQFF
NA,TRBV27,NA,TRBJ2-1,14,TGTGCCAGCAGTTTAATTTCCCATACCCAGTGGCTGTTCTTC,CASSLISHTQWLFF
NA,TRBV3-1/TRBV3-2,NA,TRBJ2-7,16,TGTGCCAGCAGCCAAGATCAGACAGAACGCTCCTACGAGCAGTACTTC,CASSQDQTERSYEQYF
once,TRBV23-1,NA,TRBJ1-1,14,TGCGCCAGCAGTCCCCTTGAGGGGGGGTTTGAAGCTTTCTTT,CASSPLEGGFEAFF
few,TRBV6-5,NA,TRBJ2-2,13,TGTGCCAGCAGCGACGGACTATCCGGGGAGCTGTTTTTT,CASSDGLSGELFF
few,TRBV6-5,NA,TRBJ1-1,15,TGTGCCAGCAGCTATTACAGGGTCAAGAACACTGAAGCTTTCTTT,CASSYYRVKNTEAFF
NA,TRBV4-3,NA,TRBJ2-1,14,TGCGCCAGCAGCCAAGATCAGTGGAGCAATGAGCAGTTCTTC,CASSQDQWSNEQFF
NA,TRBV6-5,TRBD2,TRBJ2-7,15,TGTGCCAGCAGTTACGACGGTAGCGGGCCCTACGAGCAGTACTTC,CASSYDGSGPYEQYF
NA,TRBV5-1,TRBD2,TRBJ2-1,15,TGCGCCAGCAGCTTGGTTAGCGGGAGCCGTATTGAGCAGTTCTTC,CASSLVSGSRIEQFF
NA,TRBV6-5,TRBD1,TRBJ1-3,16,TGTGCCAGCAGTTACGGACAGGCTCCGATTGGAAACACCATATATTTT,CASSYGQAPIGNTIYF
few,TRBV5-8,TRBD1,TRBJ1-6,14,TGTGCCAGCAGCTTGGGACAGGGCCTTGTACCCCTCCACTTT,CASSLGQGLVPLHF
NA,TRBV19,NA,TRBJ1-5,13,TGTGCCAGTAGTATACTCCACGGTCAGCCCCAGCATTTT,CASSILHGQPQHF
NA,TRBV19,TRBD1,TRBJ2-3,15,TGTGCCAGCGACAGGGGGGGTTTCAGGGCAGATACGCAGTATTTT,CASDRGGFRADTQYF
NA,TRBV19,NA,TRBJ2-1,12,TGTGCCAGTACTGATCGGTACAATGAGCAGTTCTTC,CASTDRYNEQFF
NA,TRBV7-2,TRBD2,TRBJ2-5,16,TGTGCCAGCAGCCCAGGGGGACTAGCGTACCAAGAGACCCAGTACTTC,CASSPGGLAYQETQYF
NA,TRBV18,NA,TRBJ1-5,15,TGTGCCAGCTCACCGGCCCAAGGGGGCAATCAGCCCCAGCATTTT,CASSPAQGGNQPQHF
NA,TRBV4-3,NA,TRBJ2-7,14,TGCGCCAGCAGCCAGGGTCGGGGGACCTACGAGCAGTACTTC,CASSQGRGTYEQYF
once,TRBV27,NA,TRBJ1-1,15,TGTGCCAGCAGTTTAGGGGCGCCCGGGAACACTGAAGCTTTCTTT,CASSLGAPGNTEAFF
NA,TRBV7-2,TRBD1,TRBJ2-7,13,TGTGCCAGCAGCCCCGGACAGGGTGTGAGGCAGTACTTC,CASSPGQGVRQYF
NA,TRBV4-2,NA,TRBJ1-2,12,TGTGCCAGCAGCCAGTTAGACTATGGCTACACCTTC,CASSQLDYGYTF
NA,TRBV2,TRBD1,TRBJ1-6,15,TGTGCCAGCAGTGCCCGGGACAGCTATAATTCACCCCTCCACTTT,CASSARDSYNSPLHF
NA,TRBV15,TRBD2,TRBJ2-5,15,TGTGCCACCAGCAGAGATCGAAGCGGGGGTGAGACCCAGTACTTC,CATSRDRSGGETQYF
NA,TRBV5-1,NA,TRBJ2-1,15,TGCGCCAGCAGCCAAAAAACAGGGCCCTTGAATGAGCAGTTCTTC,CASSQKTGPLNEQFF
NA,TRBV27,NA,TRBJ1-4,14,TGTGCCAGCAGTTTCTCTGCAACTAATGAAAAACTGTTTTTT,CASSFSATNEKLFF